Ten or more counts support the clone carrying this T cell receptor (beta chain). Antigen specificity is unknown. The data belong to a study of response to subunit inactivated influenza vaccine. The study's findings and limits: It was suggested by the authors that few new T cells are recruited by each seasonal influenza vaccination.

This CDR3 contains 15 residues. Trimming shortened V by 4 bases and J by 0 bases, and 11 bases separated the two germline ends. Germline CDR1 SGHRS, CDR2 YFSETQ. Each CDR3 protein is one row after TCRdb ran MiXCR on the RT-PCR reads. The sample includes more than 450,000 distinct CDR3 sequences, 6% to 9% seen only once; the top ten take 10% to 15%. V usage is TRBV5-1 and J usage is TRBJ1-3; tentative D call: TRBD1 (6 bases). This specimen consisted of PBMCs from blood, obtained about 23 months after vaccination. The sequence derives from a man between 50 and 75 years old who received an inactivated influenza vaccine. CDR3 loop: CASSRDRSSGNTIYF. The CDR3 DNA follows: TGCGCCAGCAGCCGAGACAGGAGCTCTGGAAACACCATATATTTT.